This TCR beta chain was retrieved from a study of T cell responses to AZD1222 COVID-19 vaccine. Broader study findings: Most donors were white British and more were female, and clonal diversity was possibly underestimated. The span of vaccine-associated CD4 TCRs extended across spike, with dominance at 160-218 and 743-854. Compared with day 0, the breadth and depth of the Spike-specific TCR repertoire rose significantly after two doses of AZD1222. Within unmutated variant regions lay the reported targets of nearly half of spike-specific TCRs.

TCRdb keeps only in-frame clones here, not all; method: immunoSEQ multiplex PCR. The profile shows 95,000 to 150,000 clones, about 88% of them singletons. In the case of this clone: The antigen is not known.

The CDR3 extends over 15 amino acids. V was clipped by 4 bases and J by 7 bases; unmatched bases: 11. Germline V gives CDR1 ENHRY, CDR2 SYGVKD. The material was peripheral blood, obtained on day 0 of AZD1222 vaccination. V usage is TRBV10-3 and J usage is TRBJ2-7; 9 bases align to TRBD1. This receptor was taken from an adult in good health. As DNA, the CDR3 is TGTGCCATCAGTGCATCCGGGACAGGGCATTGGGAGCAGTACTTC. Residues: CAISASGTGHWEQYF.